Listed below are T cell receptor beta chains from one sample, sequenced in a study of cytomegalovirus exposure and HLA in healthy donors. Libraries were prepared by immunoSEQ multiplex PCR; TCRdb keeps only in-frame clonotypes and omits some of them. The sample records about 110,000 clones, roughly 80% being singletons. Sequencing was done on a sample of PBMCs. These receptor sequences come from a man aged 25-40 years in good health and CMV-seropositive. CDR3s leave out the opening cysteine and the closing phenylalanine or tryptophan.

J gene | V gene | CDR3 protein
TRBJ1-4 | TRBV5-1 | ASSLMRPRDTEKLF
TRBJ2-5 | TRBV5-4 | ASSSGIGTGASETQY
TRBJ1-1 | TRBV6-6 | ASRTQANTEAF
TRBJ2-7 | TRBV2 | ASSRTSGGMYEQY
TRBJ2-3 | TRBV9 | ASSAEGGVGDTQY
TRBJ2-7 | TRBV10-1 | ASSVGGSSYEQY
TRBJ1-4 | TRBV6-1 | ASSEANGGEKLF
TRBJ1-2 | TRBV18 | ASSPVSTDNYGYT
TRBJ1-6 | TRBV7-3 | ASSSYTGGGSPLH
TRBJ2-5 | TRBV2 | ASSYIEETQY
TRBJ2-3 | TRBV7-3 | ASSRDRVSDTQY
TRBJ2-5 | TRBV30 | AWSVSETQY
TRBJ2-1 | TRBV5-4 | ASSFSRGAGEQF
TRBJ2-1 | TRBV27 | ASSFSRTGWPHNEQF
TRBJ2-7 | TRBV4-2 | ASSRDVTYEQY
TRBJ2-5 | TRBV21-1 | ATNSTGETQY